A single sample gave rise to the 30 T cell receptor beta chains below, sequenced in a study of cytomegalovirus exposure and HLA in healthy donors. In the PCR, 60 Vbeta and 13 Jbeta primers were used. The repertoire was sequenced with immunoSEQ multiplex PCR; TCRdb's copy has only in-frame clones and lacks some. The sample includes 150,000 to 200,000 clones, 82% seen only once; the top ten take roughly 0.1%. Sequencing was carried out using PBMCs. The receptors stem from a boy younger than 10 in good health and CMV-seronegative.

The chain couples TRBV12-5 to TRBJ1-5, with TRBD1 matching over 7 bases. CDR1 and CDR2 from the germline V gene are LGHNT and FRNRAP. V lost 7 bases to trimming and J lost 1 base; unmatched junction nucleotides: 13. CDR3 length: 17 amino acids. The CDR3: CASDGTDRGVSNQPQHF. The CDR3 nucleotides are TGTGCTAGTGACGGGACAGACCGTGGGGTAAGCAATCAGCCCCAGCATTTT.

The V gene is TRBV27, the J gene TRBJ2-3; perhaps TRBD1 as D (5 bases). Germline CDR1 MNHEY, CDR2 SMNVEV (reference sequence). CDR3 length: 14 residues. V gave up 2 bases and J gave up 0 bases, with 6 bases separating them. This CDR3 is CASSLKGSTDTQYF. CDR3 in DNA: TGTGCCAGCAGTTTAAAGGGGAGCACAGATACGCAGTATTTT.

The CDR3 coding sequence is TGCGCCAGCAGCTTGGTCCAGGGGGCAACTAATGAAAAACTGTTTTTT. Protein product: CASSLVQGATNEKLFF. This sequence joins TRBV5-1 and TRBJ1-4, with TRBD1 identical over 7 bases. Germline CDR1 SGHRS, CDR2 YFSETQ. The trim removed 0 bases at V and 0 bases at J, leaving 2 bases unmatched. This CDR3 is built from 16 residues.

The sample holds a few counts of this clone. The V gene is TRBV29-1, the J gene TRBJ1-2; D is unresolved. The germline V gene encodes CDR1 SQVTM and CDR2 ANQGSEA. This CDR3 has 14 residues. V lost 3 bases to trimming and J lost 5 bases, with 16 bases between them. CDR3 bases: TGCAGCGTTGACGAGGGTATGAAGAGGTATGGCTACACCTTC. Protein: CSVDEGMKRYGYTF. Filled out from reference TRBV29-1 and TRBJ1-2, the complete variable domain reads SAVISQKPSRDICQRGTSLTIQCQVDSQVTMMFWYRQQPGQSLTLIATANQGSEATYESGFVIDKFPISRPNLTFSTLTVSNMSPEDSSIYLCSVDEGMKRYGYTFGSGTRLTVV.

The chain uses TRBV5-6 and TRBJ1-2, with D possibly matching TRBD1 (5 bases). This CDR3 is 14 amino acids long. Germline V lookup: CDR1 SGHDT, CDR2 YYEEEE. V lost 1 base and J 4 bases, leaving 11 bases between the germline ends. CDR3 DNA: TGTGCCAGCAGCTTGACAGGTGCCCTCTATGGCTACACCTTC. Translating gives CASSLTGALYGYTF.

The chain uses TRBV6-1 and TRBJ1-1; D uncertain. V gave up 5 bases and J gave up 8 bases, with 12 bases separating them. This CDR3 has 12 residues. The germline CDR1 and CDR2 sequences are MNHNS and SASEGT. DNA for the CDR3: TGTGCCAGCAGTCTGCGGGTAACAGAAGCTTTCTTT. Its translation is CASSLRVTEAFF.

The CDR3 region is CAWGAYNEQFF. DNA for the CDR3: TGTGCCTGGGGAGCGTACAATGAGCAGTTCTTC. This chain connects TRBV30 to TRBJ2-1, with D uncertain. Germline assignment: CDR1 GTSNPN and CDR2 SVGIG (reference sequence). V was pared by 5 bases and J by 4 bases, with 6 bases between. CDR3 size: 11 residues.

The CDR3 protein is CASLVQGAGGTVEQYF. Here the CDR3 DNA reads TGTGCCAGCCTCGTACAGGGGGCAGGGGGTACCGTAGAGCAGTACTTC. This chain connects TRBV13 to TRBJ2-7; 9 bases match TRBD1. V lost 8 bases to trimming and J lost 7 bases; unmatched junction nucleotides: 18. Germline lookup yields CDR1 PRHDT and CDR2 FYEKMQ (reference sequence). This CDR3 comprises 16 residues.

In this sample, this clone turned up once. This chain uses TRBV5-1 with TRBJ2-7; tentatively, D is TRBD1 (5 bases). Per the germline V gene, CDR1 is SGHRS and CDR2 is YFSETQ. The CDR3 loop spans 15 amino acids. V lost 1 base to trimming and J lost 7 bases, with 18 bases between them. The CDR3 protein is CASSLLFPGWWEQYF. The CDR3 nucleotides are TGCGCCAGCAGCTTGCTATTTCCAGGGTGGTGGGAGCAGTACTTC.

A note on this clone: One end of the junction does not line up with germline, which may come from a read error. The chain recombines TRBV7-9 with TRBJ1-5; 12 bases align to TRBD1. This CDR3 region has 16 residues. Germline V gene lookup returns CDR1 SEHNR and CDR2 FQNEAQ (reference sequence). The CDR3 here is CSSSLVGDRGHQPQHF. The DNA of the CDR3 is TGTTCCAGCAGCTTAGTAGGGGACAGGGGGCATCAGCCCCAGCATTTT.

V usage is TRBV2 and J usage is TRBJ2-2; 9 nucleotides align to TRBD2. Germline CDR1 SNHLY, CDR2 FYNNEI. This CDR3 has 16 residues. The V and J ends lost 5 bases and 7 bases, in that order; junction bases with no gene match: 11. CDR3 DNA sequence: TGTGCCAGCAGTCGACCGGGACTAGCCTACGGCGGGGAGCTGTTTTTT. Amino acid sequence: CASSRPGLAYGGELFF.

This chain connects TRBV4-3 to TRBJ2-5; D gene unclear. V was pared by 1 base and J by 5 bases, with 14 bases between. This CDR3 region has 15 residues. Germline V gene sequence: CDR1 LGHNA, CDR2 YSLEER. Written as DNA, the CDR3 is TGCGCCAGCAGCCAAGTGTTGACTCCCGGGGAGACCCAGTACTTC. Protein product: CASSQVLTPGETQYF.

This rearrangement joins TRBV9 to TRBJ2-1, with 8 bases identical to TRBD2. Germline-derived CDR1 and CDR2 are SGDLS and YYNGEE. The CDR3 consists of 15 residues. The trim removed 7 bases at V and 8 bases at J, leaving 14 bases unmatched. CDR3 in amino acids: CASGDIWTSRDEQFF. DNA of the CDR3: TGTGCCAGCGGCGACATTTGGACTAGCAGGGATGAGCAGTTCTTC.

The genes are TRBV18 and TRBJ2-5, with no clear D. Per the germline V gene, CDR1 is KGHSH and CDR2 is LQKENI. The CDR3 runs to 13 residues. Between the trimmed V and J ends, which lost 1 base and 1 base, there was a span of 4 bases. The CDR3 DNA follows: TGTGCCAGCTCACCACTCCTCCAAGAGACCCAGTACTTC. Protein sequence: CASSPLLQETQYF.

The rearrangement uses TRBV9 and TRBJ1-1; tentative D call: TRBD1 (5 bases). Germline V gene lookup returns CDR1 SGDLS and CDR2 YYNGEE. CDR3 size: 13 residues. Between the trimmed V and J ends, which lost 1 base and 2 bases, there was a span of 6 bases. The CDR3 is CASSVQGNTEAFF. The CDR3 nucleotides are TGTGCCAGCAGCGTACAGGGCAACACTGAAGCTTTCTTT.

This chain connects TRBV19 to TRBJ1-2; TRBD1 is a possible D gene (5 bases). The V and J ends lost 3 bases and 4 bases respectively, with 9 bases between them. The CDR3 length is 13 residues. The germline CDR1 and CDR2 sequences are LNHDA and SQIVND (reference sequence). CDR3 in DNA: TGTGCCAGTAGTATGGCGGGGCCCTATGGCTACACCTTC. This gives the protein CASSMAGPYGYTF.

J is TRBJ2-7 and V is TRBV20-1; 8 nucleotides agree with TRBD1. V shed 5 bases, J shed 5 bases, and the junction held 2 bases outside the gene matches. Per germline, CDR1 DFQATT and CDR2 SNEGSKA (reference sequence). The CDR3 length is 11 residues. The CDR3 loop is CSAGQGNEQYF. Written as DNA, the CDR3 is TGCAGTGCTGGACAGGGTAACGAGCAGTACTTC.

This clone was picked up a small number of times. V gene TRBV5-1 combines with J gene TRBJ1-1; D remains unclear. CDR1 and CDR2 (germline): SGHRS, YFSETQ. Trimming removed 1 base at V and 0 bases at J, with 7 bases between. The CDR3 is made up of 14 amino acids. The CDR3 spells CASSLLPMNTEAFF. As DNA, the CDR3 is TGCGCCAGCAGCTTGCTACCCATGAACACTGAAGCTTTCTTT.

J is TRBJ2-3 and V is TRBV7-2; D gene unclear. The CDR3 loop spans 14 amino acids. The V end lost 1 base, the J end lost 1 base, and 6 bases lay between the germline ends. Germline V gene lookup returns CDR1 SGHTA and CDR2 FQGNSA. The CDR3 protein is CASSLDIRTDTQYF. Here the CDR3 DNA reads TGTGCCAGCAGCTTAGATATTCGCACAGATACGCAGTATTTT.

The rearrangement links TRBV5-5 to TRBJ1-1; 10 bases align to TRBD1. CDR1 and CDR2 from the germline V gene are SGHKS and YYEKEE (reference sequence). J gave up 5 bases and V 1 base, and 8 bases lay outside the gene matches. The CDR3 is made up of 16 amino acids. For the CDR3, the DNA is TGTGCCAGCAGCTTGAGTGGACAGGGGGAAAAAACTGAAGCTTTCTTT. Its translation: CASSLSGQGEKTEAFF.

The V and J genes are TRBV13 and TRBJ2-7, with TRBD1 as a possible D gene (6 bases). Germline CDR1 and CDR2: PRHDT and FYEKMQ (reference sequence). The CDR3 sequence is 19 residues long. Between the trimmed V and J ends, which lost 5 bases and 3 bases, there was a span of 29 bases. CDR3 sequence (DNA): TGTGCCAGCAGCCCCGCCCTAGTTGGAAATCAGGGGCACGACTACGAGCAGTACTTC. This gives the protein CASSPALVGNQGHDYEQYF. Filled out from reference TRBV13 and TRBJ2-7, the complete variable domain reads AAGVIQSPRHLIKEKRETATLKCYPIPRHDTVYWYQQGPGQDPQFLISFYEKMQSDKGSIPDRFSAQQFSDYHSELNMSSLELGDSALYFCASSPALVGNQGHDYEQYFGPGTRLTVT.

The chain combines TRBV9 with TRBJ2-3; TRBD2 matches 12 bases. V shed 1 base and J 6 bases; nucleotides not matched to a gene: 9. The CDR3 runs to 17 residues. Germline lookup yields CDR1 SGDLS and CDR2 YYNGEE. CDR3 loop: CASSVSGTSGGRDTQYF. CDR3 bases: TGTGCCAGCAGCGTATCTGGAACTAGCGGGGGGAGGGATACGCAGTATTTT.

This chain connects TRBV6-1 to TRBJ1-6; 8 nucleotides match TRBD1. This CDR3 has 15 residues. Germline CDR1 MNHNS, CDR2 SASEGT. Losses at the gene ends were 3 bases for V and 10 bases for J; bases not matched to a gene: 8. The CDR3 protein is CASSDFGQGNSPLHF. The DNA for the CDR3 is TGTGCCAGCAGTGACTTCGGACAGGGCAACTCACCCCTCCACTTT.

The CDR3 loop is CASRGTGQETQYF. In DNA form, the CDR3 reads TGTGCCAGCAGGGGGACAGGGCAAGAGACCCAGTACTTC. This chain links TRBV6-5 with TRBJ2-5, with 9 bases matching TRBD1. Per the germline V gene, CDR1 is MNHEY and CDR2 is SVGAGI. The CDR3 is 13 residues long. J lost 2 bases, V lost 6 bases, and 1 base had no gene match.

The V gene is TRBV9, the J gene TRBJ1-4, with 8 positions matching TRBD1. The CDR3 sequence is 16 residues long. J was trimmed by 7 bases and V by 4 bases; bases with no gene match: 12. From germline, CDR1 is SGDLS and CDR2 YYNGEE. CDR3 region: CASSLSPTGGGEKLFF. DNA for the CDR3: TGTGCCAGCAGCCTAAGCCCAACAGGGGGAGGTGAAAAACTGTTTTTT.

The gene calls are TRBV7-2 and TRBJ2-1, with D perhaps TRBD2 (5 bases). This CDR3 has 15 residues. Germline CDR1 is SGHTA and CDR2 is FQGNSA. V gave up 7 bases and J gave up 10 bases, with 23 bases separating them. CDR3 in amino acids: CASNPLGVAAEEQFF. The CDR3 DNA is TGTGCCAGCAACCCACTCGGGGTGGCGGCGGAAGAGCAGTTCTTC.

This rearrangement joins TRBV18 to TRBJ1-1, with D possibly being TRBD1 (5 bases). V dropped 2 bases and J dropped 2 bases, with 9 bases sitting between them. The germline V gene encodes CDR1 KGHSH and CDR2 LQKENI. The CDR3 runs 14 residues. The CDR3 sequence is CASSPAGINTEAFF. The CDR3, as DNA: TGTGCCAGCTCACCAGCAGGGATCAACACTGAAGCTTTCTTT.

This rearrangement joins TRBV5-6 to TRBJ2-5; D is possibly TRBD1 (5 bases). Germline CDR1 is SGHDT and CDR2 is YYEEEE. V was shortened by 0 bases and J by 4 bases, with 7 bases between the two germline ends. The CDR3 length is 13 residues. The DNA for the CDR3 is TGTGCCAGCAGCTTGGCAGGGCTAGAGACCCAGTACTTC. Translation: CASSLAGLETQYF.

The rearrangement joins TRBV7-9 to TRBJ2-1, with D uncertain. Germline lookup yields CDR1 SEHNR and CDR2 FQNEAQ (reference sequence). CDR3 length: 11 amino acids. The germline V and J ends were trimmed by 5 bases and 10 bases, with 9 bases remaining between them. The CDR3 reads CASSQLEEQFF. DNA of the CDR3: TGTGCCAGCAGCCAGCTGGAGGAGCAGTTCTTC.

This clone showed up just once. The V gene is TRBV29-1, the J gene TRBJ2-1, with TRBD1 matching 10 bases. The CDR3 is 14 amino acids. Germline V gives CDR1 SQVTM, CDR2 ANQGSEA. V shed 6 bases and J 6 bases; nucleotides not matched to a gene: 8. CDR3 sequence: CSVEWDRGSNEQFF. The CDR3 DNA is TGCAGCGTCGAGTGGGACAGGGGATCCAATGAGCAGTTCTTC.